These T cell receptor beta chains were read from a single sample in a study of glioma-infiltrating T cells. MiXCR, run by TCRdb on the multiplex PCR reads, gives a single entry per CDR3 protein. The sample contains around 99,000 distinct CDR3 sequences, under 30% of which appear only once. Sequencing was carried out using glioma tissue, nonneoplastic brain tissue, or PBMCs (not recorded which). The receptors were sampled from a human donor with low-grade glioma or glioblastoma, undergoing nonglioma brain surgery, or in good health (not recorded which). The conserved cysteine and the conserved F or W are not part of the CDR3 here.

>TRBV6-1|TRBJ1-3
ASFDYGGGNTIY
>TRBV11-1|TRBJ1-1
ASSLAGGRRGAF
>TRBV6-5|TRBJ2-7
ASSYHGSSYEQY
>TRBV2|TRBJ2-1
AGRARSYNEQF
>TRBV29-1|TRBJ2-3
SVAPGTGNTDTQY
>TRBV20-1|TRBJ1-1
SARGDRAF
>TRBV20-1|TRBJ1-1
SVQGTRAAF
>TRBV10-3|TRBJ2-1
AIRSTGSEQF
>TRBV20-1|TRBJ2-1
SASALAANSYNEQF
>TRBV11-2|TRBJ2-7
ASSLNHRGEQY
>TRBV12-3/TRBV12-4|TRBJ2-1
ASSPTSVVYNEQF